This entry concerns a single TCR beta chain. What it binds is unknown. The data belong to a study of T cells in Graves' hyperthyroidism and ophthalmopathy. Study conclusions and caveats: Within blood appeared most thyroid clonotypes that had expanded above 0.001.

Researchers took RNA transcripts and amplified the TCR beta CDR3 regions from them. The HTBI primer set served for first-round RT-PCR of the TCR CDR3. Each CDR3 protein is one row after TCRdb ran MiXCR on the multiplex PCR reads. The data contain some 550,000 distinct CDR3 sequences, around 15% of them singletons. The CDR3 extends over 11 amino acids. With 6 bases removed from V and 8 bases from J, the gap between germline ends came to 13 bases. The germline CDR1 and CDR2 sequences are SQVTM and ANQGSEA. Ophthalmopathy patients showed a Clinical Activity Score of at least 3, NOSPECS grade of at least 4 and duration under 3 months. The study excluded patients with uncontrolled infection, other autoimmune disease, pregnancy or lactation.

This receptor was obtained from a middle-aged woman with Graves' ophthalmopathy. The chain is built from TRBV29-1 and TRBJ2-5; D not certain. The sample consisted of blood. The CDR3 is CSVAFVETQYF. CDR3 coding DNA: TGCAGCGTCGCTTTCGTCGAAACCCAGTACTTC.